This T cell receptor beta chain was sequenced during a study of human T cells and chemical hapten exposure. In the study overall: DPC at 2% was the sensitizing agent, placed on 2 cm by 2 cm of upper inner arm skin. Patients additionally received therapeutic doses of diphenylcyclopropenone on the scalp once a week, and this continued throughout the approximately 23-week study.

With 2 bases removed from V and 2 bases from J, the gap between germline ends came to 6 bases. CDR1 and CDR2 (germline): MNHEY, SMNVEV (reference sequence). This CDR3 has 13 residues. Time point: patch test 2, 6 weeks after DPC sensitization. Treatment meaning: therapeutic diphenylcyclopropenone sensitization with weekly scalp DPC. The library tagged individual cDNA molecules with unique molecular identifiers. TCRdb redid the calling of the RACE reads with MiXCR, one entry per CDR3 protein. The data show around 82,000 distinct CDR3 sequences, about 6.3% seen once. This clonotype was observed at least ten times.

The input for sequencing was whole blood, taken in connection with sensitization to the hapten diphenylcyclopropenone (DPC). This receptor was obtained from a woman aged 30 to 39 with alopecia areata. Some clones in this sample may be carry-over from other donors' samples. The V call is TRBV27, the J call TRBJ2-5; no clear D. This chain's CDR3 is CASSLRRQETQYF. CDR3 DNA sequence: TGTGCCAGCAGTTTAAGACGGCAAGAGACCCAGTACTTC.